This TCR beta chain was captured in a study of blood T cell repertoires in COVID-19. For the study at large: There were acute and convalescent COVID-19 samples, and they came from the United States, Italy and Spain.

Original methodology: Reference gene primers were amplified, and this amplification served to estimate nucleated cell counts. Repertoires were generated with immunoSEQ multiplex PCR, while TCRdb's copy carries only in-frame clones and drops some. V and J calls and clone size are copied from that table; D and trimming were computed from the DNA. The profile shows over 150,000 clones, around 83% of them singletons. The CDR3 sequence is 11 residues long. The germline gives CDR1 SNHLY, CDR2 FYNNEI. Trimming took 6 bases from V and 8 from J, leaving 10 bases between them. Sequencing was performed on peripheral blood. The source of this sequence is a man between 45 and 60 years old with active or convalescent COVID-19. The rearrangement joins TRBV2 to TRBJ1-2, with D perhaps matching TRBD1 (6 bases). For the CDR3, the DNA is TGTGCCAGCAGCGGGGGGGCGGGCTACACCTTC. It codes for CASSGGAGYTF. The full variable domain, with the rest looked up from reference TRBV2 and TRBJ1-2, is EPEVTQTPSHQVTQMGQEVILRCVPISNHLYFYWYRQILGQKVEFLVSFYNNEISEKSEIFDDQFSVERPDGSNFTLKIRSTKLEDSAMYFCASSGGAGYTFGSGTRLTVV.